Each of the 13 T cell receptor beta chains below was sequenced from the same sample in a study of T cell changes during pregnancy in multiple sclerosis. Method: immunoSEQ multiplex PCR; TCRdb's copy keeps in-frame clones and lacks some. The sample consists of about 38,000 clones, around 90% of them appearing once. The sequencing used CD4+ T cells from peripheral blood mononuclear cells, collected in the third trimester of pregnancy. Source of these receptors: a female donor in good health, enrolled as a control in a pregnancy study.

The chain is built from TRBV5-4 and TRBJ2-5; 9 bases map to TRBD2. CDR3 length: 17 amino acids. After removal of 1 base from V and 3 bases from J, the junction contained 10 bases not matched to a gene. Germline CDR1 SGHNT, CDR2 YYREEE (reference sequence). The chain's CDR3 is CASSLNAGSGGKETQYF. CDR3 DNA sequence: TGTGCCAGCAGCTTGAACGCCGGTAGCGGGGGAAAAGAGACCCAGTACTTC.

The chain combines TRBV21-1 with TRBJ2-5; the D segment call TRBD1 is taken from the table without a DNA check. TRBV21-1 is labeled a pseudogene. This CDR3 is built from 16 residues. The CDR3 DNA follows: TGTGCCAGCCACGCCCACCGGGACAGAGGTCCAGAGACCCAGTACTTC. This sequence encodes CASHAHRDRGPETQYF.

This chain's CDR3 is CASRAGESTDTQYF. The CDR3 region has the DNA TGTGCCAGCCGTGCAGGGGAGAGCACAGATACGCAGTATTTT. The chain is built from TRBV7-9 and TRBJ2-3; possibly TRBD1 for D (6 bases). Germline V gene sequence: CDR1 SEHNR, CDR2 FQNEAQ (reference sequence). The CDR3 length is 14 residues. Trimming took off 8 bases at V and 0 bases at J, with 12 bases between the two ends.

This chain joins TRBV6-1 and TRBJ2-5; TRBD2 matches 11 bases. In germline, CDR1 is MNHNS, CDR2 SASEGT. V lost 4 bases, J lost 1 base, and 17 bases stayed unmatched. The CDR3 extends over 20 amino acids. The CDR3 nucleotides read TGTGCCAGCAGTGGACCCCCGCCCCTAGCGGGGGGTCCCCTCCAAGAGACCCAGTACTTC. It is translated as CASSGPPPLAGGPLQETQYF.

The chain links TRBV7-9 to TRBJ2-1; 15 bases are shared with TRBD2. The ends lost 5 bases at V and 8 bases at J; junction bases unmatched: 7. The germline CDR1 and CDR2 sequences are SEHNR and FQNEAQ (reference sequence). The length of the CDR3 is 16 residues. The CDR3 DNA reads TGTGCCAGCAGCCCCGGGACTAGCGGGAGGATTGATGAGCAGTTCTTC. This sequence encodes CASSPGTSGRIDEQFF.

This chain joins TRBV27 and TRBJ2-2; D is possibly TRBD1 (6 bases). This CDR3 contains 13 residues. Trimming pared 3 bases from V and 7 bases from J, leaving 9 bases between. The germline CDR1 and CDR2 sequences are MNHEY and SMNVEV (reference sequence). Written as DNA, the CDR3 is TGTGCCAGCAGTTTTAGGGGGATCGGGGAGCTGTTTTTT. Amino acid sequence: CASSFRGIGELFF.

The chain combines TRBV6-5 with TRBJ1-2; no firm D call. The length of the CDR3 is 12 residues. The V gene lost 5 bases and the J gene lost 7 bases, with 11 bases spanning the gap. CDR1 MNHEY and CDR2 SVGAGI come from the germline V gene. The CDR3 sequence: CASSTPEGGYTF. The DNA for the CDR3 is TGTGCCAGCAGTACGCCAGAGGGTGGCTACACCTTC.

The gene calls are TRBV4-1 and TRBJ1-1; D remains ambiguous. This CDR3 spans 14 amino acids. Germline lookup yields CDR1 MGHRA and CDR2 YSYEKL. Between the trimmed V and J ends, which lost 1 base and 1 base, there was a span of 7 bases. As DNA, the CDR3 is TGCGCCAGCAGCCAAGTTGTGCGGAACACTGAAGCTTTCTTT. Its translation: CASSQVVRNTEAFF.

In this sample, this clone turned up once. The chain has TRBV4-2 and TRBJ1-2; D not resolved. This CDR3 has 15 amino acids. Germline assignment: CDR1 LGHNA and CDR2 YNFKEQ. V was shortened by 5 bases and J by 8 bases, with 21 bases between the two germline ends. The CDR3 loop is CASSSVPGKGNGYTF. In nucleotides, the CDR3 is TGTGCCAGCAGCTCCGTTCCGGGAAAGGGCAACGGCTACACCTTC.

About this clone: One junction end disagrees with the germline gene, perhaps due to a read error. The chain recombines TRBV5-4 with TRBJ2-2; no clear D. The CDR3 spans 14 residues. CDR1 and CDR2 (germline): SGHNT, YYREEE (reference sequence). The CDR3 protein is CVSSPQLNTGELFF. In nucleotides, the CDR3 is TGTGTCAGCAGCCCCCAACTAAACACCGGGGAGCTGTTTTTT.

CDR3 sequence reads: CASKGRQGFDGSYGYTF. Here the CDR3 DNA reads TGTGCCAGCAAAGGAAGGCAGGGATTTGACGGGTCCTATGGCTACACCTTC. The chain is built from TRBV2 and TRBJ1-2; maybe TRBD1 (5 bases). CDR1 SNHLY and CDR2 FYNNEI come from the germline V gene. The CDR3 sequence is 17 residues long. Trimming removed 7 bases from V and 4 bases from J, with 25 bases in between.

The rearrangement uses TRBV5-1 and TRBJ2-7, with D perhaps matching TRBD1 (6 bases). The CDR3 is made up of 14 amino acids. V gave up 4 bases and J gave up 4 bases, with 15 bases separating them. Germline CDR1 SGHRS, CDR2 YFSETQ. CDR3 region: CASSPGTPQYEQYF. In DNA, the CDR3 is TGCGCCAGCAGCCCCGGGACACCCCAATACGAGCAGTACTTC. Complete variable domain (other parts from reference TRBV5-1 and TRBJ2-7): KAGVTQTPRYLIKTRGQQVTLSCSPISGHRSVSWYQQTPGQGLQFLFEYFSETQRNKGNFPGRFSGRQFSNSRSEMNVSTLELGDSALYLCASSPGTPQYEQYFGPGTRLTVT.

This chain uses TRBV11-3 with TRBJ2-1; maybe TRBD2 (6 bases). Germline CDR1 and CDR2: SGHNT and YENEEA. This CDR3 is built from 14 residues. V lost 5 bases and J 5 bases, leaving 13 bases between the germline ends. CDR3 in amino acids: CASSQGGAHNEQFF. DNA of the CDR3: TGTGCCAGCAGCCAAGGAGGGGCGCACAATGAGCAGTTCTTC.